The clone carrying this TCR beta chain was counted ten times or more. A single record per CDR3 protein comes from TCRdb applying MiXCR to the RACE reads. The sample comprises around 350,000 distinct CDR3 sequences, roughly 6% of which are singletons, and around 8.6% rests with the top ten. The V gene's germline CDR1 is DFQATT and CDR2 SNEGSKA (reference sequence). With V trimmed by 0 bases and J by 5 bases, 8 bases remained unmatched. There are 15 residues in the CDR3. Time point specified: pre-sensitization, week 0. Described treatment: therapeutic diphenylcyclopropenone sensitization with weekly scalp DPC. Blood sampling occurred before each patch-test application. This entry belongs to a study of human T cells and chemical hapten exposure.

This receptor was obtained from a woman aged 18-29 years with alopecia areata. Some clones in this sample may be carry-over from other donors' samples. The sample here was whole blood, taken in connection with sensitization to the hapten diphenylcyclopropenone (DPC). This rearrangement joins TRBV20-1 to TRBJ2-7, with TRBD1 matching 9 bases. CDR3 in DNA: TGCAGTGCTAGAGATTACGGGACAGGGTTCCACGAGCAGTACTTC. This codes for CSARDYGTGFHEQYF.